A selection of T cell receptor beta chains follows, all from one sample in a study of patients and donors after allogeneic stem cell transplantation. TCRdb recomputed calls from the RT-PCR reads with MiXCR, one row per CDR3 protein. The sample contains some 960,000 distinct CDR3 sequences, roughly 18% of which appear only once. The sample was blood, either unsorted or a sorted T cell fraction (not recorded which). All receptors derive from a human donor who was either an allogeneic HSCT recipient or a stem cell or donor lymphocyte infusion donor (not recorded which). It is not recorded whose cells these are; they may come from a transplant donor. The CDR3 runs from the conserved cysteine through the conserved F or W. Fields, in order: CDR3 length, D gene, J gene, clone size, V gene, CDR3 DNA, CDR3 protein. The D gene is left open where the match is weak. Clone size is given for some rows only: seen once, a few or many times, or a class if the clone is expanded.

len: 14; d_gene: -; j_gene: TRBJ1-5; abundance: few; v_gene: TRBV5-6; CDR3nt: TGTGCCAGCAGCTTCGGGACGGGTGATCAGCCCCAGCATTTT; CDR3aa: CASSFGTGDQPQHF
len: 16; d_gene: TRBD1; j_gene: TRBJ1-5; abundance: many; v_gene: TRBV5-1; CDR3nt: TGCGCCAGCAGCAATCCGGACAGGGGCATCAATCAGCCCCAGCATTTT; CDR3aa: CASSNPDRGINQPQHF
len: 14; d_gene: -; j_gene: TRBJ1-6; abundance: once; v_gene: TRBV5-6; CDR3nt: TGTGCCAGCAGCTCCCGGGACAATAATTCACCCCTCCACTTT; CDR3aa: CASSSRDNNSPLHF
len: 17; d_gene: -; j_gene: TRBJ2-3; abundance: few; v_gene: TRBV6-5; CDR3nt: TGTGCCAGCAGTTACTCCGGGACGGTGGCCCCACAAGATACGCAGTATTTT; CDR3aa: CASSYSGTVAPQDTQYF
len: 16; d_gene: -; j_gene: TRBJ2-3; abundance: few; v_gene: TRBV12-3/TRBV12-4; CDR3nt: TGTGCCAGCAGTCCCCTGGGCCCTTTTCGCACAGATACGCAGTATTTT; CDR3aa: CASSPLGPFRTDTQYF
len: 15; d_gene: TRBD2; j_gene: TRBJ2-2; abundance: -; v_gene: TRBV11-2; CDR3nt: TGTGCCAGCAGCTTAGTGGGACTAGACGCCGGGGAGCTGTTTTTT; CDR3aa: CASSLVGLDAGELFF
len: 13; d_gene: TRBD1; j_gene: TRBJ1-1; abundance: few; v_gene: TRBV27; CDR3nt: TGTGCCAGCAACAAAGGGGGCTGGGGTGAAGCTTTCTTT; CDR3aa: CASNKGGWGEAFF
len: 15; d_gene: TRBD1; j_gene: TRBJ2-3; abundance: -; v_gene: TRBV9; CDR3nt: TGTGCCAGCAGCCGCTGGACAGGCATCACAGATACGCAGTATTTT; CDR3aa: CASSRWTGITDTQYF
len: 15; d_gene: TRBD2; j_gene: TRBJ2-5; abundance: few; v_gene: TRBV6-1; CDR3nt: TGTGCCAGCAGTCCCCGACTAGCGGGAGGGGAGACCCAGTACTTC; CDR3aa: CASSPRLAGGETQYF
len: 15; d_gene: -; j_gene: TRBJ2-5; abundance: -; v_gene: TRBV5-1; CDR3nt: TGCGCCAGCAGACGCAGAGGGGAGAGAGAAGAGACCCAGTACTTC; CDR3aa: CASRRRGEREETQYF
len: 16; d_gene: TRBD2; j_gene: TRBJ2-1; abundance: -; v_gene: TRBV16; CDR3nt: TGTGCCAGCAGCCCCCGCAGAAGCGGGGGCCACAATGAGCAGTTCTTC; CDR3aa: CASSPRRSGGHNEQFF
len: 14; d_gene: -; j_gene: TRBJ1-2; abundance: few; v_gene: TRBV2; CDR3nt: TGTGCCAGCAGTGATCTTCGGGTGGCGGCTAGCTACACCTTC; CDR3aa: CASSDLRVAASYTF
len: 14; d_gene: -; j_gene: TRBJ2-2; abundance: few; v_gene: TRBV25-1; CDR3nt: TGTGCCAGCAGTCATCCCCTGGGTACCGGGGAGCTGTTTTTT; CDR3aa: CASSHPLGTGELFF
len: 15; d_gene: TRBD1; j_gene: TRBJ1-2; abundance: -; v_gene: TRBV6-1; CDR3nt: TGTGCCAGCAGCCGAGGGGACAGGGGACCCTATGGCTACACCTTC; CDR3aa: CASSRGDRGPYGYTF
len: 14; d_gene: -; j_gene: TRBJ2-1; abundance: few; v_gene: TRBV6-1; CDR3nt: TGTGCCAGCAGTGCCCGAAAGGCGGGTGGTGAGCAGTTCTTC; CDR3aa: CASSARKAGGEQFF
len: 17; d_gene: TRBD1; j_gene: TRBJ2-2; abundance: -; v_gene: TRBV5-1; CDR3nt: TGCGCCAGCAGTTTTTCGTCGGACAGGCCGAACACCGGGGAGCTGTTTTTT; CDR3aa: CASSFSSDRPNTGELFF
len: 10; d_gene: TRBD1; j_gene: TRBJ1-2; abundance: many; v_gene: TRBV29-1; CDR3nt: TGCAGCGTCCTGGGACAGATCTACACCTTC; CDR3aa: CSVLGQIYTF
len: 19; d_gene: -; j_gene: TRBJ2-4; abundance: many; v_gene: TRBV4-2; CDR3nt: TGTGCCAGCAGCCAGGCAGTAGGGAACAGGAATCTAGCCAAAAACATTCAGTACTTC; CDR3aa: CASSQAVGNRNLAKNIQYF
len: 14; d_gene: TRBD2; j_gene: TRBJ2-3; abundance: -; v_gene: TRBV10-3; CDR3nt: TGTGCCATCAGCGGGGGGGGAAGGTTAGATACGCAGTATTTT; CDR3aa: CAISGGGRLDTQYF
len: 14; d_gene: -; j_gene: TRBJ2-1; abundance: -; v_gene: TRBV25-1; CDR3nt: TGTGCCAGCAGTGAATTAGGCAGCTACAATGAGCAGTTCTTC; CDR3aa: CASSELGSYNEQFF
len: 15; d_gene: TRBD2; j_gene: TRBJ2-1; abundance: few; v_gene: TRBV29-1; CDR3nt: TGCAGCGTTGGGACTAGCGGGAGTGGTTACAATGAGCAGTTCTTC; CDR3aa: CSVGTSGSGYNEQFF
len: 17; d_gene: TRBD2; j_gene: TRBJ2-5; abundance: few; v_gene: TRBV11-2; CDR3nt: TGTGCCAGCAGCTTAATACTAGCGGGAGGGCCGGATGAGACCCAGTACTTC; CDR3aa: CASSLILAGGPDETQYF
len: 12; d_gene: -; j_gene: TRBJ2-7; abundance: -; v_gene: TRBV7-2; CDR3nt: TGTGCCAGCAGCCCCTCCCCCCTCGAGCAGTACTTC; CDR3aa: CASSPSPLEQYF
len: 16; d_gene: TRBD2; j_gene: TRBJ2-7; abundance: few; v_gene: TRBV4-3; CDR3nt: TGCGCCAGCAGCCAAGATTTAGCGGGGGGCTATGACGAGCAGTACTTC; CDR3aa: CASSQDLAGGYDEQYF
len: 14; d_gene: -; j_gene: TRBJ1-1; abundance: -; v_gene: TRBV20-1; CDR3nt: TGCAGTGCTTGGGGGAGATCCTTGAACACTGAAGCTTTCTTT; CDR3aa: CSAWGRSLNTEAFF
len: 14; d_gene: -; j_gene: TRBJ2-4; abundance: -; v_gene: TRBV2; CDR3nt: TGTGCCAGCAGTGGGCGGGGGCCTCAGGGGATTCAGTACTTC; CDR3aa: CASSGRGPQGIQYF
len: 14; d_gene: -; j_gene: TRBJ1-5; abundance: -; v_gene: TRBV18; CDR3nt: TGTGCCAGCTCACCTTACAGCGAGATTCAGCCCCAGCATTTT; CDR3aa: CASSPYSEIQPQHF
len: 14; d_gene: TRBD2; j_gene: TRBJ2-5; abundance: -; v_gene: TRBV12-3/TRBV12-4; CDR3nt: TGTGCCAGCAGAACCGGGACTAGAGGGCAGACCCAGTACTTC; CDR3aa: CASRTGTRGQTQYF
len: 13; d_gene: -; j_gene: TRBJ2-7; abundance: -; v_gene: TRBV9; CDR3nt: TGTGCCAGCAGCGAGATCCTTGGGGGCGAGCAGTACTTC; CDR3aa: CASSEILGGEQYF
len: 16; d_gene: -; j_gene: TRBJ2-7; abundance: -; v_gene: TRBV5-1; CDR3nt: TGCGCCAGCAGCGCGTCTTGGGGGAGAAGGCCCTACGAGCAGTACTTC; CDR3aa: CASSASWGRRPYEQYF
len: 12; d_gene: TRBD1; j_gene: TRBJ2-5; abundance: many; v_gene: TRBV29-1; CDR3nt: TGCAGCGTGCGACAGGGTCAAGAGACCCAGTACTTC; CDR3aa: CSVRQGQETQYF
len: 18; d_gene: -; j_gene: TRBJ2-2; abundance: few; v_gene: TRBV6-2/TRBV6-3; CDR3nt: TGTGCCAGCAGTTACTCTGGAGGGCTCCTCCTTAACACCGGGGAGCTGTTTTTT; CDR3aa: CASSYSGGLLLNTGELFF
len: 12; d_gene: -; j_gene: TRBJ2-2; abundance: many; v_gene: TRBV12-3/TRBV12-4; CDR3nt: TGTGCCAGCAGTCTGAAAACCGGGGAGCTGTTTTTT; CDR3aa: CASSLKTGELFF
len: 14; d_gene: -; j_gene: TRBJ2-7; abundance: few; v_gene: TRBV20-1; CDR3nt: TGCAGTGCTGGCGGAGGGCCCCTATCCTACGAGCAGTACTTC; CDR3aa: CSAGGGPLSYEQYF
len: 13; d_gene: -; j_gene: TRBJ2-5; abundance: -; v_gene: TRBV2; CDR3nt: TGTGCCAGCAGTGGGGTGGGGTTCTGGACCCAGTACTTC; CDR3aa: CASSGVGFWTQYF
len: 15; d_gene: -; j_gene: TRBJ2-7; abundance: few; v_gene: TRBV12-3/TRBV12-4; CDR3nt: TGTGCCAGCAGTCCGTCAGGTAGAGGGCCGGACGAGCAGTACTTC; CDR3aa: CASSPSGRGPDEQYF
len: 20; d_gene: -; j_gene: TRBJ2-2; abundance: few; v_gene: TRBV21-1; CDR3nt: TGTGCCAGCAGCAAAGGAGGGGGGCCTAGCGGGAGTTCGTGCACCGGGGAGCTGTTTTTT; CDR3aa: CASSKGGGPSGSSCTGELFF
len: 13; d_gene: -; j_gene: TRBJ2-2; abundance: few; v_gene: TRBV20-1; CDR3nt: TGCAGTGCTAGAGATCTGTTGGGCGGGGAGCTGTTTTTT; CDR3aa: CSARDLLGGELFF
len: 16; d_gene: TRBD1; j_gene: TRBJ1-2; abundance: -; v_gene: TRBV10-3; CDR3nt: TGTGCCATCGGCGGTGGACAGGGCCGCTCGAGGTATGGCTACACCTTC; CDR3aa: CAIGGGQGRSRYGYTF
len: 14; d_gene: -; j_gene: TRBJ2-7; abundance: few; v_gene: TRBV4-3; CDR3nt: TGCGCCAGCAGCCAGACCGACACTGCCTACGAGCAGTACTTC; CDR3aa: CASSQTDTAYEQYF
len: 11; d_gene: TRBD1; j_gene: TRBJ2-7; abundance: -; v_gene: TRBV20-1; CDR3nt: TGTAAAGCCGGACAGGTCTACGAGCAGTACTTC; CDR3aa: CKAGQVYEQYF
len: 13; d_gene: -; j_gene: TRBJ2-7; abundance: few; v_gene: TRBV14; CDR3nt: TGTGCCAGCAGCCCTACAGGAGGGGACGAGCAGTACTTC; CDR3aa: CASSPTGGDEQYF
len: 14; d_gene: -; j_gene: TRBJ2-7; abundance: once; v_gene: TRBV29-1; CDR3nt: TGCTGCGTTGAAACGATGGGGTCTAACACCGAGCAGTACTTC; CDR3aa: CCVETMGSNTEQYF
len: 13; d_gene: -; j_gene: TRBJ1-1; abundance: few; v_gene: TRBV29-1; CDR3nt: TGCAGCGCCCCCCCCGAGGGGACTTTTGGGGCTTTCTTT; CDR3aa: CSAPPEGTFGAFF
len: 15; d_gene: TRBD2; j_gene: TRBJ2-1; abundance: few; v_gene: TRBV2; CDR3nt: TGTGCCAGCAGTGCAGCGGGGGGGCCCTACAATGAGCAGTTCTTC; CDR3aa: CASSAAGGPYNEQFF
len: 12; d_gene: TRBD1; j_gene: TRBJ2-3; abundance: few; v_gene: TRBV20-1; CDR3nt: TGCAGTCGACAGGGGGCGCAGAATACGCAGTATTTT; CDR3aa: CSRQGAQNTQYF
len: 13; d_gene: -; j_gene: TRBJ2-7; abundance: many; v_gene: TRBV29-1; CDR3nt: TGCAGCGTTGAACGGGCGGACTCCTACGAGCAGTACTTC; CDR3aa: CSVERADSYEQYF
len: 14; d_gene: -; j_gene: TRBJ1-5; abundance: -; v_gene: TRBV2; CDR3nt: TGTGCCAGCAGTGAAGCGGTAGGCAATCAGCCCCAGCATTTT; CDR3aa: CASSEAVGNQPQHF
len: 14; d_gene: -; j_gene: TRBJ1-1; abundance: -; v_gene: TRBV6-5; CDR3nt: TGTGCCAGCAGTTACCAGGACATGAACACTGAAGCTTTCTTT; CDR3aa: CASSYQDMNTEAFF
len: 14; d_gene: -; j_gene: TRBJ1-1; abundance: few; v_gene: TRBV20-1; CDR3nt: TGCAGTGCTAGTCCCCAGCCGGTGAACACTGAAGCTTTCTTT; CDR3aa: CSASPQPVNTEAFF
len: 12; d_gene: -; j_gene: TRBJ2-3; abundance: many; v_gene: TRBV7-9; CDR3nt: TGTGCCAGCAGCCTAAGGGTGGATACGCAGTATTTT; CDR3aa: CASSLRVDTQYF
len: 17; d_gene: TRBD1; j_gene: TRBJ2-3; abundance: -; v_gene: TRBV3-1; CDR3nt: TGTGCCAGCAGCCGAATGGGACAGGGATCCGGCACAGATACGCAGTATTTT; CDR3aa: CASSRMGQGSGTDTQYF
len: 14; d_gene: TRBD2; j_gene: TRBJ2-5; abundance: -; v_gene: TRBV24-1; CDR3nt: TGTGCCACCGGCACTAGCGGGAGTATAGAGACCCAGTACTTC; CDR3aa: CATGTSGSIETQYF
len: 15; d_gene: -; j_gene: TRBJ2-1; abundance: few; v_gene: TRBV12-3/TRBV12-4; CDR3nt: TGTGCCAGCAGTCCCTCGGGACTTGGCGACAATGAGCAGTTCTTC; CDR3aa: CASSPSGLGDNEQFF
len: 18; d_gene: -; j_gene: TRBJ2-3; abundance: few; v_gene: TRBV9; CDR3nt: TGTGCCAGCAGCGCGGGGGGAAGGGGGCCGGGGAGCACAGATACGCAGTATTTT; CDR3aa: CASSAGGRGPGSTDTQYF
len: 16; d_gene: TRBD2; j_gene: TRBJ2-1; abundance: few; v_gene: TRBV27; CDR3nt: TGTGCCAGCAGTTTACCTAGCGGGAGGGCCTACAATGAGCAGTTCTTC; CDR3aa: CASSLPSGRAYNEQFF
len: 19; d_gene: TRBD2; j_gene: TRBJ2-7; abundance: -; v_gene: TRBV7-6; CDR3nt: TGTGCCAGCAGCTTAGCGTCCCAGGAGGCTAGCGGGAGGATATACGAGCAGTACTTC; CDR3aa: CASSLASQEASGRIYEQYF
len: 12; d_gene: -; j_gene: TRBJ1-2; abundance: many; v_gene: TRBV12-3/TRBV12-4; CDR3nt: TGTGCCAGCAGTTTCTCCGGGACGGGCTACACCTTC; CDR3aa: CASSFSGTGYTF